This T cell receptor beta chain was captured in a study of blood T cell repertoires in COVID-19. Turning to the study itself: The United States, Italy and Spain provided the acute and convalescent COVID-19 samples. T cells, B-cell-depleted T cells, or PBMCs provided the cDNA or gDNA that served as material.

The CDR3 extends over 13 amino acids. Losses at the gene ends were 0 bases for V and 7 bases for J; bases not matched to a gene: 2. Germline CDR1 ENHRY, CDR2 SYGVKD. Study processing details: Nucleated cell counts were estimated from reference gene primer amplification. Using immunoSEQ multiplex PCR, the repertoire was profiled, and TCRdb retains in-frame clones only, with some absent. For V, J and clone size, that table is used; D and trimming come from the DNA. Of hundreds of thousands of clones in the sample, 86% were seen once. This chain joins TRBV10-3 and TRBJ1-1; 7 bases are shared with TRBD1. This clonotype was obtained from a young woman with active or convalescent COVID-19. Sequenced sample: peripheral blood. The CDR3 loop is CAISESGQLEAFF. The CDR3 DNA sequence: TGTGCCATCAGTGAGTCGGGACAGCTTGAAGCTTTCTTT.